Sequencing of this T cell receptor beta chain was carried out in a study of blood T cell repertoires in COVID-19 (dated by TCRdb to 2020 to 2021). For the wider study: Samples covering the acute and convalescent phases of COVID-19 were provided by collaborators in the United States, Italy and Spain. The dataset comprised deeply sampled blood TCRbeta repertoires from subjects exposed to, actively infected with, or recovered from COVID-19. The sample metadata nearly always contained a de-identified subject ID, COVID-19 status, age in years and sex. The repertoires were made available in a free public database intended to serve as a resource for research on the immune response to SARS-CoV-2. The samples were drawn from the first 160 participants of the ongoing ImmuneRACE study and from more than 1,000 subjects provided by 6 global collaborators. The material from the prospective study consisted of cDNA or gDNA derived from T cells, B-cell-depleted T cells, or PBMCs. HLA class I and class II types, where available, came from metadata supplied by the sample provider rather than from assay-based typing.

What the work shows at the level of the full study, not this receptor alone: The amount of clinical and demographic metadata varied by source and participant and was provided uncurated.

The immunoSEQ Assay, a bias-controlled multiplex PCR, was used to amplify TCRbeta CDR3 regions from genomic DNA. On the authors' methods: Nucleated cell counts per sample were estimated from amplification of reference gene primers within the assay. Sequence reads were collapsed and filtered to measure the absolute abundance of every unique TCRbeta CDR3 rearrangement. For each sample, productive Simpson clonality was calculated as the square root of Simpson's diversity index across productive rearrangements. TCRdb took over this immuneACCESS table, retaining in-frame rearrangements with V and J assigned. Such tables are incomplete; in checked studies, under half of the missing clones stem from an unresolved V gene, and the remainder is unexplained. That table is the source of V, J and clone size, and D and trimming were worked out from the DNA. This sample holds hundreds of thousands of clones; about 91% were observed only once. Around 6.6% of the sample rests with the top ten.

Trimming removed 2 bases from V and 2 bases from J; the gene matches leave 5 bases unexplained. CDR3 length: 15 amino acids, cysteine to phenylalanine. Only CDR3 DNA remains: 45 bases, in frame from the first base. CDR1 is given as LNHDA and CDR2 as SQIVND, both from the germline V gene (reference sequence). This clone has a single count. It lacks a known antigen. No base qualities exist here, and no much larger clone lies one base off it. One collaborating source in Seattle enrolled patients while the patients were actively infected and followed the patients over time throughout the course of disease. Whole blood was collected in K2EDTA tubes by collaborating institutions according to the institutions' own protocols. Collaborator samples were shipped for TCRbeta analysis as frozen whole blood, isolated PBMCs, or DNA extracted from either sample type.

Sequenced input: peripheral blood. The TCR comes from a woman between 25 and 40 years old with COVID-19, enrolled during active disease. The chain uses TRBV19 and TRBJ2-5; 7 middle bases align to TRBD2. The CDR3 region: CASSIRDYLQETQYF. The nucleotide sequence reads TGTGCCAGTAGTATAAGGGACTACCTACAAGAGACCCAGTACTTC.